The 19 T cell receptor beta chains presented below share a single source sample, sequenced in a study of vaccination and CD4 T cells after COVID-19. Cultured CD4+ T cell DNA underwent sequencing with the Oncomine TCR Beta short-read assay. TCRdb recomputed calls from the PCR reads with MiXCR, one row per CDR3 protein. Of roughly 5,400 distinct CDR3 sequences listed, roughly 77% were seen once; the top ten hold roughly a quarter. The treatment is: roughly ten-day PBMC culture with coronavirus spike peptide pools or control peptides (ViraFEST assay). These receptors' targets are unknown. Source material: CD4+ T cells from blood, cultured in vitro. The origin of the receptors is a human donor who had recovered from COVID-19.

V and J are TRBV6-1 and TRBJ1-6; no definite D call. The CDR3 length is 13 residues. From germline, CDR1 is MNHNS and CDR2 SASEGT. Trimming shortened V by 2 bases and J by 7 bases, and 6 bases separated the two germline ends. DNA for the CDR3: TGTGCCAGCAGTGAATCTTGGAATTCACCCCTCCACTTT. This translates into CASSESWNSPLHF.

This clonotype was seen a handful of times. This chain links TRBV5-5 with TRBJ1-1; unclear D gene. Trimming took 4 bases from V and 0 from J, leaving 10 bases between them. From germline, CDR1 is SGHKS and CDR2 YYEKEE (reference sequence). This CDR3 comprises 14 residues. The CDR3 spells CASSGTAMNTEAFF. CDR3 DNA: TGTGCCAGCAGCGGCACTGCTATGAACACTGAAGCTTTCTTT.

This clonotype was found a few times. This rearrangement joins TRBV6-1 to TRBJ1-2; no reliable D call. Between the trimmed V and J ends, which lost 6 bases and 8 bases, there was a span of 13 bases. The germline CDR1 and CDR2 sequences are MNHNS and SASEGT. The length of the CDR3 is 12 residues. This CDR3 reads CASSPGPLGYTF. The CDR3 coding sequence is TGTGCCAGCAGCCCCGGGCCCCTAGGCTACACCTTC.

The chain combines TRBV20-1 with TRBJ2-5, with 11 bases aligning to TRBD2. Germline CDR1 DFQATT, CDR2 SNEGSKA (reference sequence). V gave up 5 bases and J gave up 6 bases; unmatched junction bases: 11. The CDR3 has 15 residues. CDR3 coding DNA: TGCAGTGCTTCTGACTCGACTAGCGGGGAAAAGACCCAGTACTTC. Protein sequence: CSASDSTSGEKTQYF.

This clonotype was recorded only once. CDR3 in DNA: TGTGCCAGCAGGGGTGCGGGGAGCCAAGAGACCCAGTACTTC. Translating gives CASRGAGSQETQYF. The gene calls are TRBV6-1 and TRBJ2-5; D perhaps matches TRBD2 (6 bases). From germline, CDR1 is MNHNS and CDR2 SASEGT. V dropped 6 bases and J dropped 1 base, with 12 bases sitting between them. The CDR3 extends over 14 amino acids.

The chain employs TRBV15 and TRBJ2-2, with 11 positions matching TRBD2. The CDR3 loop spans 18 amino acids. From germline, CDR1 is LNHNV and CDR2 YYDKDF (reference sequence). V was pared by 7 bases and J by 3 bases, with 13 bases of the junction left unmatched. The CDR3 sequence: CATNPGLAVASDTGELFF. CDR3 DNA: TGTGCCACCAACCCGGGACTAGCGGTAGCCTCGGACACCGGGGAGCTGTTTTTT.

The chain combines TRBV6-2 or TRBV6-3 with TRBJ1-5, with D perhaps TRBD1 (6 bases). CDR1 is MNHEY and CDR2 is SVGEGT in the germline V gene. CDR3 length equals 15 residues. The V end was cut by 4 bases, the J end by 0 bases, with 10 bases between. The CDR3 spells CASSSTGTSNQPQHF. DNA for the CDR3: TGTGCCAGCAGTTCTACAGGGACTAGCAATCAGCCCCAGCATTTT.

This clonotype was detected only a few times. This chain connects TRBV20-1 to TRBJ2-7, with 10 bases fitting TRBD2. The CDR3 is 15 residues long. Germline V lookup: CDR1 DFQATT, CDR2 SNEGSKA (reference sequence). Trimming took 5 bases from V and 3 from J; bases not matched to a gene: 10. The CDR3 loop reads CSAVASGGNGYEQYF. CDR3 nucleotides: TGCAGTGCTGTGGCTAGCGGGGGAAATGGCTACGAGCAGTACTTC.

The chain uses TRBV7-2 and TRBJ2-7; a possible D gene is TRBD2 (6 bases). V lost 4 bases and J lost 3, with 10 bases in between. This CDR3 has 13 amino acids. Germline-derived CDR1 and CDR2 are SGHTA and FQGNSA. CDR3 bases: TGTGCCAGCAGCTCCGGGAGAAACTACGAGCAGTACTTC. Amino acid sequence: CASSSGRNYEQYF. Combining the CDR3 with reference TRBV7-2 and TRBJ2-7 gives the whole variable domain GAGVSQSPSNKVTEKGKDVELRCDPISGHTALYWYRQSLGQGLEFLIYFQGNSAPDKSGLPSDRFSAERTGGSVSTLTIQRTQQEDSAVYLCASSSGRNYEQYFGPGTRLTVT.

CDR3 sequence (DNA): TGTGCCAGTAGTATCTTGGGAGCAGGAGAAGCTTTCTTT. This encodes CASSILGAGEAFF. The V gene is TRBV19, the J gene TRBJ1-1; D remains ambiguous. Germline CDR1 reads LNHDA; CDR2 reads SQIVND (reference sequence). Trimming pared 3 bases from V and 8 bases from J, leaving 13 bases between. This CDR3 spans 13 amino acids. The variable domain in full, with the rest retrieved from reference TRBV19 and TRBJ1-1, is DGGITQSPKYLFRKEGQNVTLSCEQNLNHDAMYWYRQDPGQGLRLIYYSQIVNDFQKGDIAEGYSVSREKKESFPLTVTSAQKNPTAFYLCASSILGAGEAFFGQGTRLTVV.

This chain links TRBV7-9 with TRBJ2-7; the match to TRBD1 covers 11 bases. The CDR3 covers 15 residues. CDR1 is SEHNR, CDR2 FQNEAQ, per germline (reference sequence). V shed 5 bases and J 4 bases; nucleotides not matched to a gene: 7. The CDR3 protein is CASSNGDRGNYEQYF. CDR3 sequence (DNA): TGTGCCAGCAGCAACGGGGACAGGGGGAATTACGAGCAGTACTTC.

As for this clonotype: One end of the junction does not line up with germline, which may come from a read error. The V gene is TRBV30, the J gene TRBJ1-2; 11 bases map to TRBD1. CDR1 and CDR2 (germline): GTSNPN, SVGIG (reference sequence). This CDR3 comprises 14 residues. The chain's CDR3 is CACGQGASNYDYTF. The CDR3 nucleotides are TGTGCCTGTGGACAGGGGGCTTCTAACTATGACTACACCTTC.

The V call is TRBV4-3, the J call TRBJ1-3; D is perhaps TRBD1 (5 bases). V was shortened by 0 bases and J by 4 bases, with 13 bases between the two germline ends. The CDR3 consists of 16 residues. Germline V CDR1 and CDR2: LGHNA, YSLEER. This CDR3 is CASSQDARGTGNTIYF. The CDR3 DNA sequence: TGCGCCAGCAGCCAAGACGCGCGGGGCACGGGAAACACCATATATTTT.

The chain employs TRBV5-1 and TRBJ2-7; tentative D call: TRBD2 (6 bases). The CDR3 covers 14 residues. Germline assignment: CDR1 SGHRS and CDR2 YFSETQ. Trimming pared 1 base from V and 0 bases from J, leaving 8 bases between. The CDR3 coding sequence is TGCGCCAGCAGCTTGAATAGCGGCTCCTACGAGCAGTACTTC. Amino acids: CASSLNSGSYEQYF.

The chain employs TRBV19 and TRBJ1-1, with a tentative D call TRBD1 (6 bases). The germline V and J ends were trimmed by 3 bases and 7 bases, with 9 bases remaining between them. The CDR3 has 12 amino acids. Germline loops: CDR1 LNHDA, CDR2 SQIVND (reference sequence). CDR3 amino acids: CASSMVRGEAFF. CDR3 nucleotides: TGTGCCAGTAGTATGGTCAGGGGTGAAGCTTTCTTT.

This rearrangement joins TRBV11-2 to TRBJ1-3; 9 bases fit TRBD1. Per germline, CDR1 SGHAT and CDR2 FQNNGV. V dropped 5 bases and J dropped 3; count of bases not matched to a gene: 5. The CDR3 loop spans 15 amino acids. The CDR3 sequence is CASSEQGADGNTIYF. DNA for the CDR3: TGTGCCAGCAGCGAACAGGGGGCGGATGGAAACACCATATATTTT. Using reference TRBV11-2 and TRBJ1-3 for the parts outside the CDR3, the full variable domain is EAGVAQSPRYKIIEKRQSVAFWCNPISGHATLYWYQQILGQGPKLLIQFQNNGVVDDSQLPKDRFSAERLKGVDSTLKIQPAKLEDSAVYLCASSEQGADGNTIYFGEGSWLTVV.

V usage is TRBV10-1 and J usage is TRBJ1-2, with TRBD1 matching over 11 bases. With V trimmed by 0 bases and J by 7 bases, 4 bases remained unmatched. CDR1 is WNHNN and CDR2 is SYGVQD in the germline V gene (reference sequence). The CDR3 is made up of 15 amino acids. The CDR3, as DNA: TGCGCCAGCAGTGAGTCCACCGGGACAGGGGGTGGCTACACCTTC. Translated, it gives CASSESTGTGGGYTF.

This chain joins TRBV2 and TRBJ2-5; 11 nucleotides agree with TRBD2. The V and J ends lost 5 bases and 4 bases, in that order; junction bases with no gene match: 12. Germline V CDR1 and CDR2: SNHLY, FYNNEI. The CDR3 runs 17 residues. The CDR3 sequence is CASSLGTSGSGGETQYF. The CDR3 DNA sequence: TGTGCCAGCAGTCTCGGGACTAGCGGATCTGGTGGAGAGACCCAGTACTTC.

In this sample, this clonotype turned up a few times. This chain connects TRBV21-1 to TRBJ1-2; the table's D call, TRBD1, has no DNA check behind it. TRBV21-1 is designated a pseudogene. This CDR3 comprises 19 residues. The CDR3 sequence: CASSTLPGQERSSGYGYTF. The CDR3 DNA is TGTGCCAGCAGCACCTTACCGGGACAGGAAAGGAGTTCCGGCTATGGCTACACCTTC.